The present T cell receptor beta chain was sequenced within a study of blood T cell repertoires in COVID-19. Across the whole study: Both acute and convalescent COVID-19 samples were obtained from the United States, Italy and Spain. T cells, B-cell-depleted T cells, or PBMCs supplied cDNA or gDNA.

Original methodology: The authors estimated nucleated cell counts from reference gene primer amplification. Generated by immunoSEQ multiplex PCR, the TCRdb table keeps only in-frame clones and is missing some. D and trimming were read from the DNA, whereas the V and J calls and clone size are those reported in that table. Of some 65,000 clones listed, about 74% are singletons. V was pared by 0 bases and J by 0 bases, with 4 bases of the junction left unmatched. CDR3 length equals 18 residues. Germline loops: CDR1 SGHKS, CDR2 YYEKEE (reference sequence). The material sequenced was peripheral blood. The genes are TRBV5-5 and TRBJ2-3; 13 bases match TRBD2. This sequence was found in a woman of 80 years or more with acute or convalescent COVID-19. Here the CDR3 reads CASSLGTSGRASTDTQYF. The CDR3 bases are TGTGCCAGCAGCTTGGGGACTAGCGGGAGAGCTAGCACAGATACGCAGTATTTT.